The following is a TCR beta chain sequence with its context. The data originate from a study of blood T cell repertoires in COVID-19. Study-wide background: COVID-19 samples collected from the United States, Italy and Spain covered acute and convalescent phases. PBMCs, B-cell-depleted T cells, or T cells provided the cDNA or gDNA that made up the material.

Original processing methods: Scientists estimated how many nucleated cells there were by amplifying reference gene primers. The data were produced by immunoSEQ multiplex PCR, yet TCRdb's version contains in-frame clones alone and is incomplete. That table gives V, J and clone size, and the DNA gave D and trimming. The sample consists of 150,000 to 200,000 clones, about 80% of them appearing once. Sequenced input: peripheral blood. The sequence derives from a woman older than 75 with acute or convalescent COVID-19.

CDR3 sequence: CASSLGRDTWDEQFF. CDR3 DNA: TGTGCCAGCAGCTTAGGCCGGGACACATGGGATGAGCAGTTCTTC. The chain is built from TRBV11-3 and TRBJ2-1; the D gene is possibly TRBD1 (6 bases). The V gene's germline CDR1 is SGHNT and CDR2 YENEEA. The CDR3 extends over 15 amino acids. The germline V and J ends were trimmed by 1 base and 8 bases, with 15 bases remaining between them.